This entry describes one T cell receptor (beta chain). The data were obtained in a study of blood T cell repertoires in COVID-19. Study-wide context: Both acute and convalescent COVID-19 samples were obtained from the United States, Italy and Spain. PBMCs, B-cell-depleted T cells, or T cells were the source of the cDNA or gDNA that made up the material.

Germline CDR1 SGHKS, CDR2 YYEKEE (reference sequence). V dropped 3 bases and J dropped 0 bases, with 13 bases sitting between them. The CDR3 is 16 residues long. In the study's own analysis: By means of reference gene primer amplification, nucleated cell counts were estimated. The repertoire was sequenced with immunoSEQ multiplex PCR; TCRdb's copy has only in-frame clones and lacks some. The D gene and trimming were derived from the DNA, and the V and J assignments and clone size from that table. The sample lists about 240,000 clones; 70% to 90% were seen once. The origin of this receptor is a man aged 55 to 70 with acute or convalescent COVID-19. Sequenced input: peripheral blood. The chain links TRBV5-5 to TRBJ1-3; D possibly corresponds to TRBD1 (5 bases). The CDR3: CASSSGGGNSGNTIYF. In DNA form, the CDR3 reads TGTGCCAGCAGCTCCGGGGGAGGCAACTCTGGAAACACCATATATTTT.